These 17 T cell receptor beta chains were all obtained from the same sample, sequenced in a study of cytomegalovirus exposure and HLA in healthy donors. Vbeta (60) and Jbeta (13) primers were used in the PCR. Clones were sequenced by immunoSEQ multiplex PCR, and TCRdb holds only the in-frame ones, with some missing. Found here are more than 80,000 clones, more than 60% of them singletons; the top ten hold under 7.5%. Material for sequencing was PBMCs. The receptors were sampled from a woman between 50 and 59 years old in good health and CMV-seropositive.

The rearrangement uses TRBV5-1 and TRBJ2-1; 7 bases align to TRBD1. CDR1 is SGHRS, CDR2 YFSETQ, per germline. With 0 bases clipped from V and 5 bases from J, the junction kept 8 bases outside the gene matches. The length of the CDR3 is 16 residues. DNA for the CDR3: TGCGCCAGCAGCTTGGGGGACAGCTCTTTCAACAATGAGCAGTTCTTC. It translates to CASSLGDSSFNNEQFF.

The J gene is TRBJ2-5, the V gene TRBV12-5; D perhaps matches TRBD1 (6 bases). This CDR3 has 13 residues. The V and J ends lost 1 base and 7 bases respectively, with 10 bases between them. Per the germline V gene, CDR1 is LGHNT and CDR2 is FRNRAP. For the CDR3, the DNA is TGTGCTAGTGGTTTGGAGTTCAGGGGGACCCAGTACTTC. It translates to CASGLEFRGTQYF. The complete variable domain, with remaining parts taken from reference TRBV12-5 and TRBJ2-5, reads DARVTQTPRHKVTEMGQEVTMRCQPILGHNTVFWYRQTMMQGLELLAYFRNRAPLDDSGMPKDRFSAEMPDATLATLKIQPSEPRDSAVYFCASGLEFRGTQYFGPGTRLLVL.

This chain joins TRBV27 and TRBJ1-5, with TRBD1 matching over 7 bases. CDR1 MNHEY and CDR2 SMNVEV come from the germline V gene (reference sequence). The CDR3 extends over 16 amino acids. V lost 6 bases, J lost 6 bases, and 14 bases stayed unmatched. The CDR3 region is CASSLNTGALSQPQHF. The CDR3 DNA is TGTGCCAGCAGCTTGAACACAGGGGCCCTGAGTCAGCCCCAGCATTTT.

The chain joins TRBV11-2 to TRBJ2-1, with unresolved D. Per the germline V gene, CDR1 is SGHAT and CDR2 is FQNNGV. This CDR3 comprises 13 residues. V was cut by 2 bases and J by 4 bases, with 6 bases left in between. The CDR3 reads CASSLSGYNEQFF. DNA of the CDR3: TGTGCCAGCAGCTTATCCGGGTACAATGAGCAGTTCTTC. Combining the CDR3 with reference TRBV11-2 and TRBJ2-1 gives the whole variable domain EAGVAQSPRYKIIEKRQSVAFWCNPISGHATLYWYQQILGQGPKLLIQFQNNGVVDDSQLPKDRFSAERLKGVDSTLKIQPAKLEDSAVYLCASSLSGYNEQFFGPGTRLTVL.

V and J are TRBV19 and TRBJ1-2; D ambiguous. The ends were cut back, 5 bases at V and 6 bases at J, with 10 bases in the middle. Germline V CDR1 and CDR2: LNHDA, SQIVND (reference sequence). There are 12 residues in the CDR3. Here the CDR3 reads CASSDMGDGYTF. CDR3 DNA: TGTGCCAGTAGTGACATGGGCGATGGCTACACCTTC.

The chain links TRBV4-3 to TRBJ1-6; D is possibly TRBD1 (5 bases). This CDR3 has 17 residues. Germline CDR1 LGHNA, CDR2 YSLEER. Trimming shortened V by 0 bases and J by 0 bases, and 9 bases separated the two germline ends. The CDR3 spells CASSQDRGGSYNSPLHF. Written as DNA, the CDR3 is TGCGCCAGCAGCCAAGACCGCGGGGGCTCCTATAATTCACCCCTCCACTTT.

The chain joins TRBV11-2 to TRBJ1-2; 8 bases agree with TRBD1. The CDR3 is 14 amino acids. The germline CDR1 and CDR2 sequences are SGHAT and FQNNGV. V shed 6 bases, J shed 4 bases, and the junction held 7 bases outside the gene matches. In nucleotides, the CDR3 is TGTGCCAGCAGGTCCAGGGGGCGAACCTATGGCTACACCTTC. This sequence encodes CASRSRGRTYGYTF.

To note about this clone: The same CDR3 also results from other DNA sequences found in this sample. CDR3 protein: CASSLSGGPPLNTEAFF. The CDR3 DNA reads TGTGCCAGCAGTTTATCCGGGGGACCTCCTTTGAACACTGAAGCTTTCTTT. This chain connects TRBV27 to TRBJ1-1, with a weak D call TRBD1 (5 bases). V was pared by 0 bases and J by 0 bases, with 14 bases between. The CDR3 is 17 amino acids. CDR1 MNHEY and CDR2 SMNVEV come from the germline V gene (reference sequence).

This chain uses TRBV5-1 with TRBJ1-4; D ambiguous. There are 13 residues in the CDR3. V was shortened by 7 bases and J by 5 bases, with 12 bases between the two germline ends. CDR1 is SGHRS and CDR2 is YFSETQ in the germline V gene. The CDR3 sequence: CASGPGVNEKLFF. CDR3 nucleotides: TGCGCCAGCGGGCCCGGGGTAAATGAAAAACTGTTTTTT.

V gene TRBV6-6 combines with J gene TRBJ2-2; D might be TRBD2 (7 bases). From germline, CDR1 is MNHNY and CDR2 SVGAGI (reference sequence). V was cut by 8 bases and J by 1 base, with 14 bases left in between. There are 15 residues in the CDR3. CDR3 region: CASAGARGNTGELFF. CDR3 coding DNA: TGTGCCAGCGCGGGGGCGAGGGGGAACACCGGGGAGCTGTTTTTT.

The chain employs TRBV9 and TRBJ1-1; D ambiguous. Germline loops: CDR1 SGDLS, CDR2 YYNGEE. V gave up 4 bases and J gave up 1 base, with 17 bases separating them. The CDR3 is 16 amino acids. CDR3: CASSPFPRLGNTEAFF. CDR3 nucleotides: TGTGCCAGCAGCCCCTTCCCACGACTGGGGAACACTGAAGCTTTCTTT.

This clone is a singleton in its sample. Written as DNA, the CDR3 is TGTGCCTTATCCCAGGGACAGAGACCCTACGAGCAGTACTTC. Protein product: CALSQGQRPYEQYF. This chain uses TRBV28 with TRBJ2-7; 7 nucleotides agree with TRBD1. V lost 11 bases, J lost 2 bases, and 12 bases stayed unmatched. Germline V gives CDR1 MDHEN, CDR2 SYDVKM. This CDR3 has 14 residues. Using reference TRBV28 and TRBJ2-7 for the parts outside the CDR3, the full variable domain is DVKVTQSSRYLVKRTGEKVFLECVQDMDHENMFWYRQDPGLGLRLIYFSYDVKMKEKGDIPEGYSVSREKKERFSLILESASTNQTSMYLCALSQGQRPYEQYFGPGTRLTVT.

The chain joins TRBV5-5 to TRBJ2-1; TRBD2 is a possible D gene (6 bases). The V and J ends lost 1 base and 5 bases respectively, with 10 bases between them. Germline assignment: CDR1 SGHKS and CDR2 YYEKEE (reference sequence). The CDR3 has 14 amino acids. CDR3 DNA: TGTGCCAGCAGCTTGCCACTAGCAGACAATGAGCAGTTCTTC. The encoded protein is CASSLPLADNEQFF. Using reference TRBV5-5 and TRBJ2-1 for the parts outside the CDR3, the full variable domain is DAGVTQSPTHLIKTRGQQVTLRCSPISGHKSVSWYQQVLGQGPQFIFQYYEKEERGRGNFPDRFSARQFPNYSSELNVNALLLGDSALYLCASSLPLADNEQFFGPGTRLTVL.

The genes are TRBV28 and TRBJ2-7, with D possibly matching TRBD2 (6 bases). The CDR3 is 15 residues long. V was clipped by 2 bases and J by 3 bases, with 14 bases between them. From germline, CDR1 is MDHEN and CDR2 SYDVKM. The CDR3 coding sequence is TGTGCCAGCAGTTTAGGGCCTAGCGAAAACTACGAGCAGTACTTC. This encodes CASSLGPSENYEQYF.

The chain employs TRBV7-2 and TRBJ1-1; D is unresolved. The CDR3 contains 14 residues. Germline-derived CDR1 and CDR2 are SGHTA and FQGNSA. Trimming shortened V by 2 bases and J by 3 bases, and 10 bases separated the two germline ends. This chain's CDR3 is CASSLFPGYTEAFF. The CDR3 coding sequence is TGTGCCAGCAGCTTATTCCCCGGTTACACTGAAGCTTTCTTT. Complete variable domain (other parts from reference TRBV7-2 and TRBJ1-1): GAGVSQSPSNKVTEKGKDVELRCDPISGHTALYWYRQSLGQGLEFLIYFQGNSAPDKSGLPSDRFSAERTGGSVSTLTIQRTQQEDSAVYLCASSLFPGYTEAFFGQGTRLTVV.

There are a few counts of this clone. The chain recombines TRBV6-5 with TRBJ1-3, with 9 bases aligning to TRBD1. V gave up 2 bases and J gave up 4 bases; unmatched junction bases: 0. CDR3 size: 14 residues. Looked up from germline, CDR1 is MNHEY and CDR2 is SVGAGI. The CDR3 nucleotides are TGTGCCAGCAGTTACGGGACAGGGGGAAACACCATATATTTT. Its protein product is CASSYGTGGNTIYF.

CDR3 sequence reads: CSVATGGADQPQHF. CDR3 in DNA: TGCAGCGTGGCTACAGGGGGCGCGGATCAGCCCCAGCATTTT. V is TRBV29-1 and J is TRBJ1-5; 9 bases map to TRBD1. Germline V lookup: CDR1 SQVTM, CDR2 ANQGSEA. The junction had 8 bases not matched to a gene; V was cut back by 6 bases and J by 5 bases. This CDR3 is built from 14 residues.